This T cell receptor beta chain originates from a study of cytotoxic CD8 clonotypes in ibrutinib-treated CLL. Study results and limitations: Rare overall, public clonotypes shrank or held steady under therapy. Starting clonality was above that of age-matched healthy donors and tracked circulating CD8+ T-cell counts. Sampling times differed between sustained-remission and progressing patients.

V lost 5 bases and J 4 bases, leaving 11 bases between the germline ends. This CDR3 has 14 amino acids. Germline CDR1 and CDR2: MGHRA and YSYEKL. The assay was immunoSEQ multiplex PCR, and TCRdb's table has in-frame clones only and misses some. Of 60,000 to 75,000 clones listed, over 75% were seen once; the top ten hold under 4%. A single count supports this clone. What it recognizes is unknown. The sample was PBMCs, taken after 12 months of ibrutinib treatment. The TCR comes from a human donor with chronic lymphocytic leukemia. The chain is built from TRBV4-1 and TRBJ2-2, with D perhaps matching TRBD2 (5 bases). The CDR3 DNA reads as TGCGCCAGCAGCTCCGGACTGAGCACCGGGGAGCTGTTTTTT. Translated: CASSSGLSTGELFF.